Given below is one T cell receptor beta chain in context. Original processing notes: Amplified reference gene primers provided the basis for estimating nucleated cell counts. Using immunoSEQ multiplex PCR, the repertoire was profiled, and TCRdb retains in-frame clones only, with some absent. V and J calls and clone size are copied from that table; D and trimming were computed from the DNA. The data contain some 170,000 clones, about 80% of them singletons. The data are from a study of blood T cell repertoires in COVID-19. Study information: The United States, Italy and Spain provided the acute and convalescent COVID-19 samples. PBMCs, B-cell-depleted T cells, or T cells provided the cDNA or gDNA that made up the material.

Per the germline V gene, CDR1 is LGHNA and CDR2 is YSLEER. After removal of 1 base from V and 7 bases from J, the junction contained 9 bases not matched to a gene. The CDR3 is made up of 16 amino acids. The source is a woman in her forties or fifties with active or convalescent COVID-19. The chain links TRBV4-3 to TRBJ1-4; the match to TRBD1 covers 7 bases. Specimen: peripheral blood. The CDR3 DNA reads as TGCGCCAGCAGCCAAGGCCAGGGGGTAATCGGTGAAAAACTGTTTTTT. This codes for CASSQGQGVIGEKLFF.